The 10 T cell receptor beta chains below come from one sample, sequenced in a study of shared T cell receptors in the human thymus. The repertoire was sequenced with immunoSEQ multiplex PCR; TCRdb's copy has only in-frame clones and lacks some. Seen here are 630,000 or so clones, about 87% observed once, and the top ten hold 0.009% to 0.0095%. A further study also used this sample, focusing on human thymus T cells.

Sequenced sample: thymocytes. The receptors derive from a boy in the first two years of life with a congenital heart defect.

The gene calls are TRBV10-3 and TRBJ1-1; D is possibly TRBD1 (5 bases). Germline CDR1 ENHRY, CDR2 SYGVKD. The CDR3 is 12 residues long. V was trimmed by 4 bases and J by 4 bases, leaving 7 bases between them. CDR3 amino acids: CAISVRATEAFF. The CDR3 coding sequence is TGTGCCATCAGTGTCAGGGCCACTGAAGCTTTCTTT.

In DNA, the CDR3 is TGTGCCAGCAGCTTCTCTGGACAGGGAGGCTATGGCTACACCTTC. It codes for CASSFSGQGGYGYTF. The V and J genes are TRBV7-2 and TRBJ1-2; TRBD1 matches 8 bases. The V segment lost 3 bases and the J segment 4 bases; nucleotides outside the gene matches: 7. The CDR3 runs 15 residues. CDR1 SGHTA and CDR2 FQGNSA come from the germline V gene.

This clone was counted a few times. V and J are TRBV19 and TRBJ1-1, with D possibly TRBD1 on 6 matching bases. In germline, CDR1 is LNHDA, CDR2 SQIVND (reference sequence). CDR3 size: 14 residues. V lost 6 bases to trimming and J lost 6 bases, with 17 bases between them. The CDR3 region is CASSTTDRFPEAFF. In DNA form, the CDR3 reads TGTGCCAGTAGCACGACAGACAGGTTCCCTGAAGCTTTCTTT.

This clone was counted between two and nine times. In DNA form, the CDR3 reads TGTGCCAGCAATCCAGGAGGGTATAATGAGCAGTTCTTC. Translated: CASNPGGYNEQFF. This rearrangement joins TRBV28 to TRBJ2-1; tentative D call: TRBD2 (6 bases). Trimming left V 7 bases short and J 7 bases short, with 14 bases between. CDR1 is MDHEN and CDR2 is SYDVKM in the germline V gene. The CDR3 has 13 residues.

The chain joins TRBV28 to TRBJ2-7, with D possibly matching TRBD1 (5 bases). Deletions cut 5 bases from V and 3 bases from J, with 23 bases between. Germline V CDR1 and CDR2: MDHEN, SYDVKM. The CDR3 is 17 amino acids. CDR3 loop: CASSHEVGREEDYEQYF. The CDR3 nucleotides are TGTGCCAGCAGTCACGAGGTAGGCAGGGAAGAGGACTACGAGCAGTACTTC.

The J gene is TRBJ2-3, the V gene TRBV7-6; tentatively, D is TRBD2 (5 bases). Germline values: CDR1 SGHVS, CDR2 FNYEAQ. Between the trimmed V and J ends, which lost 1 base and 4 bases, there was a span of 9 bases. This CDR3 contains 14 residues. This CDR3 is CASSLELDADTQYF. CDR3 nucleotides: TGTGCCAGCAGCTTAGAACTAGATGCAGATACGCAGTATTTT.

The rearrangement joins TRBV11-2 to TRBJ1-1; 7 bases agree with TRBD1. Germline V CDR1 and CDR2: SGHAT, FQNNGV. The CDR3 covers 14 residues. The V gene end was trimmed by 4 bases and the J gene end by 0 bases; junction bases not matched to a gene: 2. CDR3 sequence (DNA): TGTGCCAGCAGCTCGGGACAGTTGAACACTGAAGCTTTCTTT. Protein: CASSSGQLNTEAFF. Full variable domain (rest looked up from reference TRBV11-2 and TRBJ1-1): EAGVAQSPRYKIIEKRQSVAFWCNPISGHATLYWYQQILGQGPKLLIQFQNNGVVDDSQLPKDRFSAERLKGVDSTLKIQPAKLEDSAVYLCASSSGQLNTEAFFGQGTRLTVV.

V usage is TRBV4-1 and J usage is TRBJ1-5; 12 bases are shared with TRBD1. V trimming: 1 base; J trimming: 9 bases; junction bases outside the gene matches: 4. The CDR3 is 15 amino acids. Looked up from germline, CDR1 is MGHRA and CDR2 is YSYEKL. DNA of the CDR3: TGCGCCAGCAGCCAAGCCGGGACAGGGGGCTGGCCCCAGCATTTT. Its translation: CASSQAGTGGWPQHF.

With regard to this clone: Additional DNA sequences in this sample encode the identical CDR3. This chain links TRBV5-1 with TRBJ2-5, with TRBD2 matching 9 bases. Trimming at V came to 2 bases and at J to 4 bases, leaving 6 bases not matched to a gene. In germline, CDR1 is SGHRS, CDR2 YFSETQ. The CDR3 runs 15 residues. The CDR3 reads CASSLGLALGETQYF. The CDR3 coding sequence is TGCGCCAGCAGCTTAGGACTAGCGCTCGGAGAGACCCAGTACTTC. Full variable domain (remainder filled in from reference TRBV5-1 and TRBJ2-5): KAGVTQTPRYLIKTRGQQVTLSCSPISGHRSVSWYQQTPGQGLQFLFEYFSETQRNKGNFPGRFSGRQFSNSRSEMNVSTLELGDSALYLCASSLGLALGETQYFGPGTRLLVL.

The chain links TRBV5-5 to TRBJ2-6; D gene ambiguous. V gave up 0 bases and J gave up 0 bases, with 10 bases separating them. CDR1 is SGHKS and CDR2 is YYEKEE in the germline V gene (reference sequence). The CDR3 is 17 residues long. The CDR3 is CASSLASSSSGANVLTF. As DNA, the CDR3 is TGTGCCAGCAGCTTGGCCAGTTCAAGCTCTGGGGCCAACGTCCTGACTTTC.